The clone carrying this T cell receptor (beta chain) showed up just a few times. Its antigen is currently unknown. CDR1 LGHDT and CDR2 YNNKEL come from the germline V gene (reference sequence). CDR3 size: 15 residues. The V gene lost 1 base and the J gene lost 2 bases, with 10 bases spanning the gap. TCRdb passed the 5' RACE reads through MiXCR, listing each CDR3 protein once. The sample includes about 530,000 distinct CDR3 sequences, approximately 14% of them seen just once. This specimen comes from a study of identical twins. Findings and limits, study-wide: Abundant beta clonotypes from cord blood had fewer insertions, unlike memory repertoires, which showed none. Zero-insertion results could be subject to partial confounding by invariant MAIT and iNKT cells.

This same sample was also taken into another study, of yellow fever vaccine responses in identical twins.

This sequence joins TRBV3-1 and TRBJ2-3; D uncertain. The receptor was derived from a woman aged 18-29 years in good health. Input material: CD4+ T cells sorted from blood. This chain's CDR3 is CASSQGRTATDTQYF. CDR3 nucleotide sequence: TGTGCCAGCAGCCAAGGAAGAACAGCCACAGATACGCAGTATTTT.